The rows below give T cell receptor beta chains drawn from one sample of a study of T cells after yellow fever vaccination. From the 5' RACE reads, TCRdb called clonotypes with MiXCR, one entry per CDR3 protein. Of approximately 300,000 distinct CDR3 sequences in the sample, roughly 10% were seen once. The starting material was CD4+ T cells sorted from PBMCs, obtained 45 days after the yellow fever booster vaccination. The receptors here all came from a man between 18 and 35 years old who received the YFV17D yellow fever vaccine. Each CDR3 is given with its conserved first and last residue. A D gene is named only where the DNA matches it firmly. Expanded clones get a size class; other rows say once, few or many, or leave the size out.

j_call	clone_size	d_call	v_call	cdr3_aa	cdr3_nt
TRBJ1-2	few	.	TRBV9	CASSVDSRPNYGYTF	TGTGCCAGCAGCGTAGATAGCCGGCCTAACTATGGCTACACCTTC
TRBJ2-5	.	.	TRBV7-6	CAGSKRAGYQETQYF	TGTGCCGGCTCCAAGCGAGCAGGGTACCAAGAGACCCAGTACTTC
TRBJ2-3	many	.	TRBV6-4	CASRADRLSTDTQYF	TGTGCCAGCAGAGCCGACAGGCTTAGCACAGATACGCAGTATTTT
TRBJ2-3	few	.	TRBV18	CASSPSASRATDTQYF	TGTGCCAGCTCACCATCCGCTAGCCGGGCCACAGATACGCAGTATTTT
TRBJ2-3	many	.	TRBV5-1	CASSLAGPSTDTQYF	TGTGCCAGCAGCTTAGCAGGCCCCAGCACAGATACGCAGTATTTT
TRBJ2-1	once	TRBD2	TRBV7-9	CASRSAGARSSYNEQFF	TGTGCCAGCAGATCCGCGGGAGCGCGGAGCTCCTACAATGAGCAGTTCTTC
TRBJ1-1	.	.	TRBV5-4	CASSLAGTVGTEAFF	TGTGCCAGCAGCTTAGCAGGAACCGTTGGCACTGAAGCTTTCTTT
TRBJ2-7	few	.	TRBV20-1	CSARFGNSYEQYF	TGCAGTGCTAGATTCGGTAACTCCTACGAGCAGTACTTC
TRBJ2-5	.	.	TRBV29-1	CSVARREETQYF	TGCAGCGTTGCGAGGAGGGAAGAGACCCAGTACTTC
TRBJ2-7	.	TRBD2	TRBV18	CASSPGLAGNSYEQYF	TGTGCCAGCTCACCTGGACTAGCGGGGAATTCCTACGAGCAGTACTTC
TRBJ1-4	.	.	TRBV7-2	CASSLSAGHIKLFF	TGTGCCAGCAGCTTATCGGCAGGGCACATCAAACTGTTTTTT
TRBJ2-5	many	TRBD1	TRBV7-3	CASSTGTGETQYF	TGTGCCAGCAGCACCGGGACAGGCGAGACCCAGTACTTC
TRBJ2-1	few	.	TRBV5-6	CASSPQTGSTYNEQFF	TGTGCCAGCAGCCCCCAGACAGGCAGTACCTACAATGAGCAGTTCTTC
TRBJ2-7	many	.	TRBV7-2	CASSTGTAYEQYF	TGTGCCAGCAGCACCGGGACGGCCTACGAGCAGTACTTC
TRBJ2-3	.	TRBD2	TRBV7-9	CASRLSGGVDTQYF	TGTGCCAGCAGACTGAGCGGGGGTGTGGATACGCAGTATTTT
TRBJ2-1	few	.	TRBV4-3	CASSQDVAAVEQFF	TGCGCCAGCAGCCAAGACGTTGCTGCGGTTGAGCAGTTCTTC
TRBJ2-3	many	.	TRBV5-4	CASSLVLGTDTQYF	TGTGCCAGCAGCTTGGTTTTGGGCACAGATACGCAGTATTTT
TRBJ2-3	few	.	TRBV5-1	CASSLGRTTDTQYF	TGCGCCAGCAGCTTGGGACGGACCACAGATACGCAGTATTTT
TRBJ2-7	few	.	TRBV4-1	CASSQGTNVYEQYF	TGCGCCAGCAGCCAAGGGACGAACGTATACGAGCAGTACTTC
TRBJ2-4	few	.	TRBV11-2	CASSPKGFSGPAKNIQYF	TGTGCCAGCAGCCCCAAGGGTTTCAGCGGGCCTGCCAAAAACATTCAGTACTTC
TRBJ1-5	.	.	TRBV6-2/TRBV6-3	CASSYVTENQPQHF	TGTGCCAGCAGTTACGTCACAGAGAATCAGCCCCAGCATTTT
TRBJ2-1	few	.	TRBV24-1	CATSDGGVRYNEQFF	TGTGCCACCAGTGATGGGGGAGTTCGCTACAATGAGCAGTTCTTC
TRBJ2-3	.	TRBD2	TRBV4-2	CASSQNSGGARFGTDTQYF	TGTGCCAGCAGCCAAAATAGCGGGGGGGCCCGATTCGGCACAGATACGCAGTATTTT
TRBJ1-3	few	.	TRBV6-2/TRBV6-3	CASSYGGQISGNTIYF	TGTGCCAGCAGTTACGGGGGCCAAATCTCTGGAAACACCATATATTTT
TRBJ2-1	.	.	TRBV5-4	CASSLAQGEYNEQFF	TGTGCCAGCAGCTTGGCCCAGGGAGAATACAATGAGCAGTTCTTC
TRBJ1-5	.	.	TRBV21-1	CASRADRVGNQPQHF	TGTGCCAGCAGAGCTGACAGGGTGGGAAATCAGCCCCAGCATTTT
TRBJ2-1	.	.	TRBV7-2	CASSWRGAGEQFF	TGTGCCAGCAGCTGGAGGGGCGCGGGCGAGCAGTTCTTC
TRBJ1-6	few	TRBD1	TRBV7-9	CASSFRDSTPLHF	TGTGCCAGCAGCTTCAGGGACAGTACACCCCTCCACTTT
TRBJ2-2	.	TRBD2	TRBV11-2	CASSLEGLAANTGELFF	TGTGCCAGCAGCTTAGAAGGACTAGCCGCGAACACCGGGGAGCTGTTTTTT